This TCR beta chain was recorded in a study of identical twins. Overall study findings and caveats: There is a chance that invariant MAIT and iNKT cells partially muddied zero-insertion analyses. Out-of-frame beta sequences exhibited a weaker degree of excess twin sharing. Fewer insertions characterized abundant cord blood beta clonotypes, whereas memory repertoires showed none.

Each cDNA held unique molecular identifiers, and template switching gave it a universal primer site. TCRdb re-analysed the 5' RACE reads in MiXCR, keeping a single row per CDR3 protein. The profile shows 120,000 to 150,000 distinct CDR3 sequences, roughly 3.3% of them singletons. Only a few counts were recorded for this clonotype. The antigen is unknown. CDR3 size: 17 residues. Germline CDR1 and CDR2: MNHEY and SVGAGI. Trimming removed 2 bases from V and 11 bases from J; junction bases left unmatched: 13. The clonotype originates from a man younger than 30 in good health. The rearrangement uses TRBV6-5 and TRBJ2-1; 12 bases are a match to TRBD2. Sequencing input: memory T cells sorted from blood. The CDR3 reads CASSYNRPASGRAKQFF. CDR3 nucleotides: TGTGCCAGCAGTTACAACCGCCCGGCTAGCGGGAGGGCCAAGCAGTTCTTC.